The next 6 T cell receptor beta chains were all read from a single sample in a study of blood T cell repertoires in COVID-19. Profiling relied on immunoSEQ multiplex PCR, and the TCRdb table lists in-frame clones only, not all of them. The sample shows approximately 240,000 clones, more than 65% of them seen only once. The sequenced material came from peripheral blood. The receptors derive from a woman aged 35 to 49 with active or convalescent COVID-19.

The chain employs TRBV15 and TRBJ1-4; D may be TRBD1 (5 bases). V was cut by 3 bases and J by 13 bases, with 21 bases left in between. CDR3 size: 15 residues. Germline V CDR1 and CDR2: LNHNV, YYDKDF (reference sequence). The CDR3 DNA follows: TGTGCCACCAGCAGGGCGGGGGACGGTCCTGTATCACTGTTTTTT. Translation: CATSRAGDGPVSLFF.

CDR3 protein: CASSLVDRTTPQHF. The CDR3 region has the DNA TGCGCCAGCAGCTTGGTGGACAGGACTACGCCCCAGCATTTT. The chain is built from TRBV5-1 and TRBJ1-5; 7 nucleotides line up with TRBD1. V trimming: 0 bases; J trimming: 9 bases; junction bases outside the gene matches: 6. The CDR3 totals 14 residues. Germline-derived CDR1 and CDR2 are SGHRS and YFSETQ.

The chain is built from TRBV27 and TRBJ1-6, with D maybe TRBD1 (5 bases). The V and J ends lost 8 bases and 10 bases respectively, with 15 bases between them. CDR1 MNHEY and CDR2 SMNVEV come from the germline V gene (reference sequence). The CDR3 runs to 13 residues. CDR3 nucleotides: TGTGCCAGCTCGGTCAGGGAGGAGTCACCCCTCCACTTT. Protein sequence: CASSVREESPLHF.

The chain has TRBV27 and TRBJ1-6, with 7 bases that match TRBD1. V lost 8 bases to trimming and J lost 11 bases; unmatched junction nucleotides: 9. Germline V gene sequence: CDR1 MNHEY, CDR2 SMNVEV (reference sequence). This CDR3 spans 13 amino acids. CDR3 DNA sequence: TGTGCCAGCGGGGTGGACAGGTTGACACCCCTCCACTTT. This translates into CASGVDRLTPLHF.

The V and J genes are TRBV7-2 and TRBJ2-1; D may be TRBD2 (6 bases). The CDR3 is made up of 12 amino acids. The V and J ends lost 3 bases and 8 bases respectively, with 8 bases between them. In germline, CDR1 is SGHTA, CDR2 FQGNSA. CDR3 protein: CASSFWEDEQFF. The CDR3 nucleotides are TGTGCCAGCAGCTTCTGGGAGGATGAGCAGTTCTTC. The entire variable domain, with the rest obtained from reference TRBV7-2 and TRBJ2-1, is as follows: GAGVSQSPSNKVTEKGKDVELRCDPISGHTALYWYRQSLGQGLEFLIYFQGNSAPDKSGLPSDRFSAERTGGSVSTLTIQRTQQEDSAVYLCASSFWEDEQFFGPGTRLTVL.

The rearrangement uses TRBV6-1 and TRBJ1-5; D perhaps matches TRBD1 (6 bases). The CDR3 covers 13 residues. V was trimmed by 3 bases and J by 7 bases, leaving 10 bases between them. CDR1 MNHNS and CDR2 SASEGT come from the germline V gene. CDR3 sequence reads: CASSEDRRQPQHF. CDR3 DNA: TGTGCCAGCAGTGAGGACAGAAGGCAGCCCCAGCATTTT.